The sequence of this TCR beta chain was determined in a study of CD8 T cells in Susac syndrome. Study summary: Treatment status at blood draw for the Susac syndrome patients was therapy-naive, corticosteroids, or intravenous immunoglobulin alone. Study conclusions and caveats: The authors acknowledged that their TCR sequencing and HLA analysis involved a relatively small number of individuals.

Germline lookup yields CDR1 KGHSH and CDR2 LQKENI. V shed 3 bases and J shed 2 bases, with 14 bases lying between them. The CDR3 has 15 residues. cDNA came from roughly 0.47 to 1 ug RNA primed by random hexamers. TCRdb passed the immunoSEQ multiplex PCR reads through MiXCR, listing each CDR3 protein once. The table lists about 150,000 distinct CDR3 sequences, 85% to 95% of them singletons. Remarks on this clonotype: The antigen is unknown.

The chain recombines TRBV18 with TRBJ2-7; D possibly corresponds to TRBD1 (6 bases). The sequence was obtained from a human donor with Susac syndrome. Material: CD4+ T cells from PBMCs. The CDR3 nucleotides are TGTGCCAGCTCACCCCTTAGGACAGAAACCTACGAGCAGTACTTC. Translation gives CASSPLRTETYEQYF.